The 29 T cell receptor beta chains below were found in one sample sequenced in a study of CXCR3-negative and CXCR3-positive naive CD8 T cells. Whole-study findings and limits: CXCR3-positive naive cells had TRB CDR3s that were more hydrophobic than CXCR3-negative naive cells had.

No antigen has been identified for these receptors. UMI-labeled 5' RACE yielded the TRB cDNA libraries. TCRdb re-called the 5' RACE reads; every CDR3 protein appears as one record, without DNA. The sample has around 80,000 distinct CDR3 sequences; the top ten hold about 0.62%. Sequenced sample: naive CXCR3+ CD8+ T cells from blood. Subset described: CD45RO-CCR7+CD27+CD95- naive CD8+ T cells expressing CXCR3 (TNR3+). Receptors were obtained from a human donor in good health. Some clones in this sample may be carry-over from other donors' samples.

V gene TRBV6-2 or TRBV6-3 combines with J gene TRBJ2-6; TCRdb's D gene call, TRBD1, goes unchecked for lack of DNA. The CDR3 is 16 amino acids. Germline V gene sequence: CDR1 MNHEY, CDR2 SVGEGT. This CDR3 reads CASSSTGGSGANVLTF.

The rearrangement uses TRBV7-6 and TRBJ2-3; TCRdb's assignment of TRBD2 cannot be checked, as there is no DNA. The length of the CDR3 is 15 residues. Germline V gene sequence: CDR1 SGHVS, CDR2 FNYEAQ. The CDR3 sequence: CASSPLLAGADTQYF.

The chain's CDR3 is CASRDRGNQPQHF. The chain carries TRBV6-6 and TRBJ1-5; there is no DNA to check the TCRdb D call of TRBD1. Germline lookup yields CDR1 MNHNY and CDR2 SVGAGI (reference sequence). The CDR3 contains 13 residues.

The chain uses TRBV20-1 and TRBJ2-1; checking the TCRdb D call of TRBD2 is not possible without DNA. In germline, CDR1 is DFQATT, CDR2 SNEGSKA (reference sequence). The CDR3 totals 13 residues. The CDR3: CSARGETHNEQFF.

The V gene is TRBV4-3, the J gene TRBJ2-1; TCRdb selects TRBD2, and the lack of DNA leaves this call unchecked. This CDR3 comprises 17 residues. Germline V gene lookup returns CDR1 LGHNA and CDR2 YSLEER. CDR3 amino acids: CASSQDWRTSGVNEQFF.

The chain couples TRBV4-2 to TRBJ1-6. The CDR3 totals 17 residues. Germline-derived CDR1 and CDR2 are LGHNA and YNFKEQ. The CDR3 sequence is CASSQDFTTSYNSPLHF.

V and J are TRBV27 and TRBJ2-1; TCRdb selects TRBD2, and the lack of DNA leaves this call unchecked. Germline CDR1 is MNHEY and CDR2 is SMNVEV (reference sequence). The CDR3 is 15 amino acids. CDR3 sequence reads: CASSLGLAAYNEQFF.

This rearrangement joins TRBV6-6 to TRBJ2-1. Germline loops: CDR1 MNHNY, CDR2 SVGAGI (reference sequence). CDR3 length equals 14 residues. This chain's CDR3 is CASSFSRNYNEQFF.

V is TRBV29-1 and J is TRBJ2-1; lacking DNA, the TRBD1 call made by TCRdb goes unchecked. This CDR3 has 16 amino acids. Germline CDR1 and CDR2: SQVTM and ANQGSEA. The CDR3 here is CSVDTGQGADYNEQFF.

The V call is TRBV19, the J call TRBJ2-1; TCRdb designates TRBD2, a call that cannot be tested without DNA. This CDR3 spans 15 amino acids. Germline CDR1 and CDR2: LNHDA and SQIVND (reference sequence). The CDR3 loop reads CASSMVTRGYNEQFF.

The chain recombines TRBV4-1 with TRBJ2-1; TCRdb designates TRBD1, a call that cannot be tested without DNA. The CDR3 loop spans 15 amino acids. The V gene's germline CDR1 is MGHRA and CDR2 YSYEKL. The CDR3 protein is CASSRLREPYNEQFF.

The chain recombines TRBV28 with TRBJ2-5; TCRdb calls TRBD2, which cannot be checked without DNA. The CDR3 loop spans 15 amino acids. CDR1 and CDR2 from the germline V gene are MDHEN and SYDVKM. The CDR3 reads CASSLRQGKGETQYF.

The chain combines TRBV6-1 with TRBJ2-1; the D gene TCRdb calls, TRBD1, cannot be checked with no DNA. Per the germline V gene, CDR1 is MNHNS and CDR2 is SASEGT. This CDR3 spans 20 amino acids. This CDR3 is CASSERTFLDTGAGYNEQFF.

The V and J genes are TRBV12-3 or TRBV12-4 and TRBJ2-3. The CDR3 is 12 amino acids. The CDR3 sequence: CASRLGTDTQYF.

V usage is TRBV18 and J usage is TRBJ1-4; TCRdb selects TRBD1, and the lack of DNA leaves this call unchecked. Per germline, CDR1 KGHSH and CDR2 LQKENI. The CDR3 covers 17 residues. The CDR3 loop is CASSDSPPGRTNEKLFF.

The V and J genes are TRBV7-3 and TRBJ1-1; TCRdb calls TRBD1, which cannot be checked without DNA. CDR1 and CDR2 from the germline V gene are SGHTA and FQGTGA. CDR3 size: 13 residues. CDR3: CASSLWGGEEAFF.

The chain links TRBV7-9 to TRBJ2-7; checking the TCRdb D call of TRBD2 is not possible without DNA. Germline V gene lookup returns CDR1 SEHNR and CDR2 FQNEAQ (reference sequence). The CDR3 has 13 amino acids. The CDR3 region is CASSAGLTSEQYF.

The chain is built from TRBV4-2 and TRBJ2-7; TCRdb returns TRBD1, unconfirmable since there is no DNA. The CDR3 loop spans 16 amino acids. CDR1 and CDR2 (germline): LGHNA, YNFKEQ. This CDR3 is CASSQVAGQGAYEQYF.

CDR3 protein: CSAPGSTGELFF. The chain is built from TRBV29-1 and TRBJ2-2. The germline V gene encodes CDR1 SQVTM and CDR2 ANQGSEA. The CDR3 has 12 amino acids.

This rearrangement joins TRBV5-1 to TRBJ2-5; there is no DNA to check the TCRdb D call of TRBD1. The CDR3 is made up of 15 amino acids. Germline-derived CDR1 and CDR2 are SGHRS and YFSETQ. The CDR3 is CASSLMVDNQETQYF.

The rearrangement joins TRBV7-3 to TRBJ2-3; TCRdb's D gene call, TRBD2, goes unchecked for lack of DNA. CDR3 length equals 17 residues. Germline V gene data show CDR1 as SGHTA and CDR2 as FQGTGA. The CDR3 is CASSPNGASGGTDTQYF. The complete variable domain, with remaining parts taken from reference TRBV7-3 and TRBJ2-3, reads GAGVSQTPSNKVTEKGKYVELRCDPISGHTALYWYRQSLGQGPEFLIYFQGTGAADDSGLPNDRFFAVRPEGSVSTLKIQRTERGDSAVYLCASSPNGASGGTDTQYFGPGTRLTVL.

The chain combines TRBV14 with TRBJ2-1. Looked up from germline, CDR1 is SGHDN and CDR2 is FVKESK. This CDR3 is 12 amino acids long. The CDR3 reads CASSQVRNEQFF.

The chain carries TRBV5-1 and TRBJ2-3; TCRdb selects TRBD1, and the lack of DNA leaves this call unchecked. The CDR3 is 15 amino acids. CDR1 is SGHRS, CDR2 YFSETQ, per germline. This CDR3 is CASSISGTDTDTQYF.

This sequence joins TRBV28 and TRBJ1-5; TCRdb gives TRBD1 as the D gene, but with no DNA this cannot be confirmed. CDR1 and CDR2 (germline): MDHEN, SYDVKM. The CDR3 has 16 residues. The CDR3 loop is CASSLTAGTVNQPQHF.

J is TRBJ2-4 and V is TRBV5-1. Germline assignment: CDR1 SGHRS and CDR2 YFSETQ. The CDR3 extends over 14 amino acids. This chain's CDR3 is CASSLEFGENIQYF.

The chain carries TRBV5-1 and TRBJ2-7; the TCRdb D gene call, TRBD2, has no DNA to confirm it. The CDR3 spans 16 residues. Per the germline V gene, CDR1 is SGHRS and CDR2 is YFSETQ. The chain's CDR3 is CASSLGGEGRSYEQYF.

The V and J genes are TRBV19 and TRBJ1-1. The CDR3 totals 12 residues. The germline V gene encodes CDR1 LNHDA and CDR2 SQIVND (reference sequence). The CDR3 spells CASGAGPHEAFF.

The chain employs TRBV29-1 and TRBJ2-3. This CDR3 has 11 residues. Germline CDR1 is SQVTM and CDR2 is ANQGSEA. Here the CDR3 reads CSVDRTDTQYF.

The rearrangement uses TRBV7-9 and TRBJ2-2; TCRdb gives TRBD1 as the D gene, but with no DNA this cannot be confirmed. From germline, CDR1 is SEHNR and CDR2 FQNEAQ (reference sequence). CDR3 size: 15 residues. The CDR3 spells CASSFVGGPSGELFF.